What follows is one T cell receptor beta chain and its context. Amplification used 60 Vbeta primers and 13 Jbeta primers. Profiled with immunoSEQ multiplex PCR; TCRdb holds only in-frame clones, not every one. The table shows approximately 140,000 clones, with roughly 79% occurring only once. The data originate from a study of cytomegalovirus exposure and HLA in healthy donors. Study-level information: Early on, a data release was issued that held roughly 80 million unique TCRs from HLA-typed donors.

This CDR3 has 18 amino acids. V dropped 3 bases and J dropped 4; count of bases not matched to a gene: 13. Germline V CDR1 and CDR2: MDHEN, SYDVKM. The source is a woman aged 40-49 years in good health and CMV-seronegative. The chain carries TRBV28 and TRBJ2-5; 11 nucleotides agree with TRBD1. The source material was PBMCs. CDR3 sequence reads: CASSFYALGTGGIETQYF. In DNA form, the CDR3 reads TGTGCCAGCAGTTTTTACGCTCTGGGGACAGGGGGAATAGAGACCCAGTACTTC.